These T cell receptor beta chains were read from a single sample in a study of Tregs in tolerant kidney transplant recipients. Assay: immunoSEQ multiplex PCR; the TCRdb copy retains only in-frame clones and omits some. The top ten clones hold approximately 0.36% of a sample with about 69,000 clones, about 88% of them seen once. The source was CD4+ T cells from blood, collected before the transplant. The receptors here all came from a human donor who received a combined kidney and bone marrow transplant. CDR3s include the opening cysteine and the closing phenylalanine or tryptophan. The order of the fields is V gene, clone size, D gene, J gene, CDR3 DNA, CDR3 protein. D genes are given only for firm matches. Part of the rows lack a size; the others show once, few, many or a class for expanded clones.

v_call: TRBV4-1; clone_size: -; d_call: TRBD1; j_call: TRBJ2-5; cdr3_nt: TGCGCCAGCAGCCAAGGGACAGGGTGGAAGACCCAGTACTTC; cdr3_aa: CASSQGTGWKTQYF
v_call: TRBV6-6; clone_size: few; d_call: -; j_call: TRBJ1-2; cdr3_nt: TGTGCCAGCAGTCCCGGTATCGGAGTCGGGGGCTACACCTTC; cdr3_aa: CASSPGIGVGGYTF
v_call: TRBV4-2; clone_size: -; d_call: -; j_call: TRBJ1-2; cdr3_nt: TGTGCCAGCAGCCAAGGAGAGGCAGCCGACTATGGCTACACCTTC; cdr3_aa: CASSQGEAADYGYTF
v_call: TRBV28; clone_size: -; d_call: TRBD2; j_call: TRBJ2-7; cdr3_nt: TGTGCCAGCAGTGCCGAAGCGGGAGGCTACGAGCAGTACTTC; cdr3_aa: CASSAEAGGYEQYF
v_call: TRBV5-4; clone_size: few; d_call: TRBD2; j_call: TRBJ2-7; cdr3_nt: TGTGCCAGCAGCTTGGGGGGCGGGAGGGCGGTCGAGCAGTACTTC; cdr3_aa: CASSLGGGRAVEQYF
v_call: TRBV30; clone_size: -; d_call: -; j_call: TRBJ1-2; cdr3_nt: TGTGCCTCCTGGGGCAGGGCCTCATTGGGAATTAACTATGGCTACACCTTC; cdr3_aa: CASWGRASLGINYGYTF
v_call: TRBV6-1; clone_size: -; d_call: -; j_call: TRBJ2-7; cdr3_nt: TGTGCCAGCGGCCGGGACTTTACCTACGAGCAGTACTTC; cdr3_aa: CASGRDFTYEQYF
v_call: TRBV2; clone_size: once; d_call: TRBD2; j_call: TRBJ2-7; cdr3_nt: TGTGCCAGCCAGGGATCAGGGAGGGATTACGAGCAGTACTTC; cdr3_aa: CASQGSGRDYEQYF
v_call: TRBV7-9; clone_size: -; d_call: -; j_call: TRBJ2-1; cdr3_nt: TGTGCCAGCAGCCCCAAGGGATCCGGGACTCACACTTACAATGAGCAGTTCTTC; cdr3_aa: CASSPKGSGTHTYNEQFF
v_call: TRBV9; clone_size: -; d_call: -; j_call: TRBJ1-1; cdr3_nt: TGTGCCAGCAGCGTAGTGTCCGAACAGGGTGAAGCTTTCTTT; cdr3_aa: CASSVVSEQGEAFF
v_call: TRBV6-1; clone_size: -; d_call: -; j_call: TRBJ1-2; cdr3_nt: TGTGCCAGCAGTGTATCAGGAAACTATGGCTACACCTTC; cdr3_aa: CASSVSGNYGYTF